This T cell receptor (beta chain) comes out of a study of shared clonotypes between healthy human individuals. Across the study: The people who gave samples were a couple of women and a few men aged 18 to 49.

When replicate PCRs were run on sorted subsets, they used 150 to 200 ng DNA, 30,000 to 35,000 T cell genomes. Some clones are missing from TCRdb's copy, which holds only in-frame ones; the method was immunoSEQ multiplex PCR. The sample has nearly 1,000,000 clones, approximately 80% seen once. Findings and caveats of the study: What rarefaction showed was incomplete sorted-subset sequencing despite large depth. Non-shared clonotypes were found to have lower generation probabilities than the clonotypes that were shared by all four of the sorted-subset donors.

As concerns this clone: The antigen remains unidentified.

Material: memory CD4+ T cells sorted from blood. This sample's subset: CD45RA-negative fraction. This TCR derives from a young man in good health.

The CDR3 coding sequence is TGTGCCTGGAGTGTACAACTAGCGGGGGCGACAGATACGCAGTATTTT. Translated: CAWSVQLAGATDTQYF. This chain joins TRBV30 and TRBJ2-3, with 11 bases aligning to TRBD2. J lost 3 bases, V lost 0 bases, and 5 bases had no gene match. This CDR3 is 16 amino acids long. Germline lookup yields CDR1 GTSNPN and CDR2 SVGIG (reference sequence).